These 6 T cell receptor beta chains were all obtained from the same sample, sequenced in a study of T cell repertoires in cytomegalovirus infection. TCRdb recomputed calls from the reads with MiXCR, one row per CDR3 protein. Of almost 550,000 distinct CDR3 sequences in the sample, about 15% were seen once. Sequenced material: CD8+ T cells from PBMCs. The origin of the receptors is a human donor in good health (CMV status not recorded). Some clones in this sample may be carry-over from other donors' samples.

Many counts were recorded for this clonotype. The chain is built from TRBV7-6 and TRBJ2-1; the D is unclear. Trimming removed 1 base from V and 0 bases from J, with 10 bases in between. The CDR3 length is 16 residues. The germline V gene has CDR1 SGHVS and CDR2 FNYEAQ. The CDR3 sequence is CASSLGSVSSYNEQFF. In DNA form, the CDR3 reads TGTGCCAGCAGCTTAGGCTCCGTTAGCTCCTACAATGAGCAGTTCTTC.

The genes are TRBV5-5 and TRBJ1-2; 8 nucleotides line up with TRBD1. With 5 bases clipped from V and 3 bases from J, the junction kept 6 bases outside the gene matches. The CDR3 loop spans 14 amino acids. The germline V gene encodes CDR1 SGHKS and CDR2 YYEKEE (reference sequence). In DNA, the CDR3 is TGTGCCAGCAGATTCGACAGGGGCGACTATGGCTACACCTTC. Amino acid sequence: CASRFDRGDYGYTF.

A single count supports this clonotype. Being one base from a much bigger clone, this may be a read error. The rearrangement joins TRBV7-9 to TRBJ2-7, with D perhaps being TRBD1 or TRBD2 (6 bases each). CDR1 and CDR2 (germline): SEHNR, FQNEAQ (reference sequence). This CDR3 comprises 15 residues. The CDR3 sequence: CASSPGAGLSYEPYF. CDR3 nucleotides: TGTGCCAGCAGTCCGGGGGCGGGCCTCTCCTACGAGCCGTACTTC.

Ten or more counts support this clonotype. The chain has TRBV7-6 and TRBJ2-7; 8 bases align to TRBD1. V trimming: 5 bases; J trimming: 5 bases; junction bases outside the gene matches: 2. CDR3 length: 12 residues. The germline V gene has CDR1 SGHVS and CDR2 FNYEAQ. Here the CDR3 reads CASSPTGDEQYF. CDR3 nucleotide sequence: TGTGCCAGCAGCCCGACAGGGGACGAGCAGTACTTC. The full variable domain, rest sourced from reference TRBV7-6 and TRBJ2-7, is GAGVSQSPRYKVTKRGQDVALRCDPISGHVSLYWYRQALGQGPEFLTYFNYEAQQDKSGLPNDRFSAERPEGSISTLTIQRTEQRDSAMYRCASSPTGDEQYFGPGTRLTVT.

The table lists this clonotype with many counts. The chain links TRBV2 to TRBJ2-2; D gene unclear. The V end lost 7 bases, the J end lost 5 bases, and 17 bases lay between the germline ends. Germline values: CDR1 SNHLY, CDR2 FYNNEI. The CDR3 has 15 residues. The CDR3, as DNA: TGTGCCAGCACACGAGCGAGGTACCGGACCGGGGAGCTGTTTTTT. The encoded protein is CASTRARYRTGELFF.

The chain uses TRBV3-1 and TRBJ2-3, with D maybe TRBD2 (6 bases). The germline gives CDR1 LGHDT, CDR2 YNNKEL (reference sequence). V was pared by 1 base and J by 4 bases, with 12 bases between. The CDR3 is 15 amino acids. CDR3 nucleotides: TGTGCCAGCAGCCAAGTTGAGACTAGTCCAGATACGCAGTATTTT. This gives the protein CASSQVETSPDTQYF.